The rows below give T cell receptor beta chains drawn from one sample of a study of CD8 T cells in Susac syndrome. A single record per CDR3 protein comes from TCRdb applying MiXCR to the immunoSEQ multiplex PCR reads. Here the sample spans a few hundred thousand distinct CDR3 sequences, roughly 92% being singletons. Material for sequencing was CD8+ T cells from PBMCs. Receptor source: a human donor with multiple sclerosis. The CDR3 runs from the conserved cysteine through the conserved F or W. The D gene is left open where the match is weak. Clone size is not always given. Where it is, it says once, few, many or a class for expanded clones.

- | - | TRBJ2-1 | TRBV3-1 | TGTGCCAGCAGCCAAGCAGCCAGGTACAATGAGCAGTTCTTC | CASSQAARYNEQFF
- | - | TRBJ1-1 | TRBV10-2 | TGCGCCAGCAGTGCCTCCGGGTCGTGGAACACTGAAGCTTTCTTT | CASSASGSWNTEAFF
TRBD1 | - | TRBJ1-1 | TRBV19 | TGTGCCAGTAGCCCTCTGACAGGGGAGGGTCGAAAAGCTTTCTTT | CASSPLTGEGRKAFF
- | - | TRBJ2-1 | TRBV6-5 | TGTGCCAGCAGCTTCGGGTCTCTGGAGCAGTTCTTC | CASSFGSLEQFF
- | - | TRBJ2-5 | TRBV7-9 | TGTGCCAGCAGCCCTTCCGGGACACGAGAGACCCAGTACTTC | CASSPSGTRETQYF
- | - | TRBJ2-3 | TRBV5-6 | TGTGCCAGCAGCTTGGTGCCTGGAGGGGGAGATACGCAGTATTTT | CASSLVPGGGDTQYF
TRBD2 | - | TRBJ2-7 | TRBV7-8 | TGTGCCAGCAGTATAATCCTAGCGGTGGCGAACGAGCAGTACTTC | CASSIILAVANEQYF
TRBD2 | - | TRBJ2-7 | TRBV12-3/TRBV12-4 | TGTGCCAGCAGTTCTCTAGCGGGGGGGCTCTCTCACGAGCAGTACTTC | CASSSLAGGLSHEQYF
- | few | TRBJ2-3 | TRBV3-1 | TGTGCCAGCAGCCAAGATACGCAGTATTTT | CASSQDTQYF
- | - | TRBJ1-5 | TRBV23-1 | TGCGCCAGCAGTCTCTTCCAGGGCCTTAGCAATCAGCCCCAGCATTTT | CASSLFQGLSNQPQHF